This T cell receptor (beta chain) appears in the sequencing data of a study of blood T cell repertoires in COVID-19. Study as a whole: Researchers got acute and convalescent COVID-19 samples from the United States, Italy and Spain. T cells, B-cell-depleted T cells, or PBMCs provided the cDNA or gDNA that served as material.

In the study's own analysis: Amplification of reference gene primers was used by the study to estimate nucleated cell counts. TCRdb's table, derived via immunoSEQ multiplex PCR, lists solely in-frame clones and lacks some. From that table come the V and J calls and clone size; the DNA was used to work out D and trimming. The sample has about 220,000 clones, approximately 77% seen once; the top ten hold approximately 4%. This clone was picked up a small number of times. The CDR3 is 13 residues long. The germline gives CDR1 LGHDT, CDR2 YNNKEL (reference sequence). Trimming cost V 3 bases and J 0 bases, with 5 bases left between them.

The rearrangement joins TRBV3-1 (or the pseudogene TRBV3-2) to TRBJ1-1; D is ambiguous. The sample taken for sequencing was peripheral blood. The origin of this receptor is a woman of 80 years or more with acute or convalescent COVID-19. The DNA for the CDR3 is TGTGCCAGCAGCCACGCTATGAACACTGAAGCTTTCTTT. It is translated as CASSHAMNTEAFF.